The rows below give T cell receptor beta chains drawn from one sample of a study of post-analysis software for immune sequencing data. From the PCR reads, TCRdb called clonotypes with MiXCR, one entry per CDR3 protein. The sample lists around 700,000 distinct CDR3 sequences; 55% to 70% were seen once. The sample was blood. These receptors came from a girl between 2 and 10 years old with multiple sclerosis. The CDR3 runs from the conserved cysteine through the conserved F or W. A D gene is named only where the DNA matches it firmly. Some rows have no size entry. The others give once, few or many, or a class for an expanded clone.

D gene | J gene | clone size | V gene | CDR3 DNA | CDR3 protein
NA | TRBJ2-1 | once | TRBV5-6 | TGTGCCAGCAGCTTTCGCAGCTACTACAATGAGCGGTTCTTC | CASSFRSYYNERFF
NA | TRBJ1-1 | NA | TRBV9 | TGTGCCAGCAGCGTAGACTGGTTTACTGAAGCTTTCTTT | CASSVDWFTEAFF
NA | TRBJ1-2 | NA | TRBV20-1 | TGCAGTGCTAGAGAAGGTTTTACGACCCATGGCTACACCTTC | CSAREGFTTHGYTF
NA | TRBJ1-1 | NA | TRBV6-5 | TGTGCCAGCAGTTGGGACCTTGGACAGAACACTGAAGCTTTCTTT | CASSWDLGQNTEAFF
NA | TRBJ2-2 | NA | TRBV12-3/TRBV12-4 | TGTGCCAGCAGTTTAGCTAAAGGGCAGGGTACCACCGGGGAGCTGTTTTTT | CASSLAKGQGTTGELFF
NA | TRBJ2-7 | NA | TRBV12-3/TRBV12-4 | TGTGCCAGCAGTTCTATCTTCGTTGGTTACGAGCAGTACTTC | CASSSIFVGYEQYF
NA | TRBJ2-3 | few | TRBV3-1 | TGTGCCAGCAGTAAGCCCGCAGGGAGCACAGATACGCAGTATTTT | CASSKPAGSTDTQYF
NA | TRBJ1-5 | few | TRBV2 | TGTGCCAGCAGTCCTCAGGGCGCGAGCAATCAGCCCCAGCATTTT | CASSPQGASNQPQHF
NA | TRBJ2-5 | NA | TRBV5-1 | TGCGCCAGCAGGCCCCGGGGAGACGAGACCCAGTACTTC | CASRPRGDETQYF
TRBD2 | TRBJ2-5 | few | TRBV6-5 | TGTGCCAGCAGTCGGGGGGCGGGAGGGACTCAAGAGACCCAGTACTTC | CASSRGAGGTQETQYF
NA | TRBJ2-1 | once | TRBV6-2/TRBV6-3 | TGTGCCAGCAGTTACTCGTTCGAGGTGGATGAGCAGTTCTTC | CASSYSFEVDEQFF
NA | TRBJ2-1 | NA | TRBV27 | TGTGCCAGCTGTGTTTTCGGGGAGGAACAGTTCTTC | CASCVFGEEQFF
TRBD1 | TRBJ2-7 | NA | TRBV29-1 | TGCAGTGTTAAACGACAGGGCGGACGCTACGAGCAGTACTTC | CSVKRQGGRYEQYF
NA | TRBJ2-1 | NA | TRBV7-9 | TGTGCCAGCAGTCTCACCCCACATAGCTCCTACAATGAGCAGTTCTTC | CASSLTPHSSYNEQFF
NA | TRBJ2-1 | few | TRBV7-2 | TGTGCCAGCAGCTTAGCGGACATCTACAATGAGCAGTTCTTC | CASSLADIYNEQFF
TRBD1 | TRBJ2-5 | few | TRBV5-1 | TGCGCCAGCAGCCCACAGGGGGCCCAAGAGACCCAGTACTTC | CASSPQGAQETQYF
TRBD1 | TRBJ2-5 | few | TRBV29-1 | TGCAGCGTTGATTCAGGGGGCCAAGAGACCCAGTACTTC | CSVDSGGQETQYF
TRBD2 | TRBJ2-1 | once | TRBV5-1 | TGCGCCAGCAGCTTTGCGACCCCCTTGAGTTTTCTAGCGGGACGGTGGGGGGAGCAGTTCTTC | CASSFATPLSFLAGRWGEQFF
NA | TRBJ2-3 | NA | TRBV5-1 | TGCGCCAGCAGAGACGGGATGTCGCTGACCACAGATGCGCAGTATTTT | CASRDGMSLTTDAQYF
TRBD2 | TRBJ2-7 | NA | TRBV3-1 | TGTGCCAGCAGCCAGGAACTCGGGAGGGCCCACGAGCAGTACTTC | CASSQELGRAHEQYF
TRBD2 | TRBJ2-1 | NA | TRBV19 | TGTGCCAGTAGTATAGAGACTAGCGCCCCTCACAATGAGCAGTTCTTC | CASSIETSAPHNEQFF